These 29 T cell receptor beta chains were sequenced from one sample in a study of vaccination and CD4 T cells after COVID-19. Treatment: roughly ten-day PBMC culture with coronavirus spike peptide pools or control peptides (ViraFEST assay). Which antigens these TCRs recognize remains unknown. The Oncomine TCR Beta short-read assay sequenced DNA from cultured CD4+ T cells. Each CDR3 protein is one row after TCRdb ran MiXCR on the PCR reads. This table holds fewer than 11,000 distinct CDR3 sequences, 20% to 30% found once. This specimen was CD4+ T cells from blood, cultured in vitro, taken before SARS-CoV-2 vaccination. The source of these receptors is a human donor who received a COVID-19 vaccine.

CDR3 nucleotides: TGCAGTGCTAGGGGGGGAAGTGGCTACACCTTC. It codes for CSARGGSGYTF. The chain is built from TRBV20-1 and TRBJ1-2, with a tentative D call TRBD1 (5 bases). Germline CDR1 and CDR2: DFQATT and SNEGSKA (reference sequence). Trimming left V 3 bases short and J 7 bases short, with 9 bases between. The CDR3 sequence is 11 residues long.

This rearrangement joins TRBV5-1 to TRBJ2-6; D is undetermined. CDR3 length: 14 amino acids. V dropped 2 bases and J dropped 4 bases, with 7 bases sitting between them. The germline gives CDR1 SGHRS, CDR2 YFSETQ. In nucleotides, the CDR3 is TGCGCCAGCAGCTTTGCTTACGGGGCCAACGTCCTGACTTTC. This sequence encodes CASSFAYGANVLTF.

This rearrangement joins TRBV20-1 to TRBJ1-1; D not resolved. Trimming stripped 0 bases from V and 2 bases from J, with 13 bases between. CDR3 length: 15 amino acids. Germline values: CDR1 DFQATT, CDR2 SNEGSKA (reference sequence). The DNA of the CDR3 is TGCAGTGCTAGAGATCGAGGTTTTTTAAACACTGAAGCTTTCTTT. It codes for CSARDRGFLNTEAFF.

The chain links TRBV12-3 or TRBV12-4 to TRBJ2-7, with 9 bases aligning to TRBD2. The ends lost 2 bases at V and 1 base at J; junction bases unmatched: 0. The CDR3 spans 14 residues. CDR3 in amino acids: CASSLSGGSYEQYF. The CDR3 nucleotides read TGTGCCAGCAGTTTAAGCGGGGGGTCCTACGAGCAGTACTTC.

In this sample, this clonotype turned up a few times. The chain is built from TRBV6-1 and TRBJ2-7; 12 bases agree with TRBD1. The germline CDR1 and CDR2 sequences are MNHNS and SASEGT. CDR3 length: 14 amino acids. J gave up 5 bases and V 6 bases, and 5 bases lay outside the gene matches. CDR3 in DNA: TGTGCCAGCAGCCCGGGACAGGGGGCCGACGAGCAGTACTTC. This translates into CASSPGQGADEQYF.

The chain uses TRBV5-8 and TRBJ2-2; D possibly corresponds to TRBD2 (5 bases). With 10 bases removed from V and 5 bases from J, the gap between germline ends came to 18 bases. The length of the CDR3 is 14 residues. Germline CDR1 is SGHTS and CDR2 is YDEGEE. The CDR3 reads CAARRQTGTGELFF. In nucleotides, the CDR3 is TGTGCCGCACGCCGACAAACGGGGACCGGGGAGCTGTTTTTT.

This clonotype was seen only a few times. This chain connects TRBV7-6 to TRBJ1-1; D possibly corresponds to TRBD1 (5 bases). CDR3 size: 16 residues. Trimming left V 1 base short and J 1 base short, with 13 bases between. Per the germline V gene, CDR1 is SGHVS and CDR2 is FNYEAQ. The CDR3: CASSLGGVRGNTEAFF. The CDR3 nucleotides are TGTGCCAGCAGCTTAGGGGGGGTCCGCGGGAACACTGAAGCTTTCTTT.

The chain employs TRBV20-1 and TRBJ1-6, with 9 bases matching TRBD1. Per germline, CDR1 DFQATT and CDR2 SNEGSKA (reference sequence). V lost 0 bases to trimming and J lost 2 bases; unmatched junction nucleotides: 8. This CDR3 comprises 18 residues. CDR3: CSARDERDRAAYNSPLHF. The CDR3 DNA follows: TGCAGTGCTAGAGATGAACGGGACAGGGCTGCCTATAATTCACCCCTCCACTTT.

This clonotype appeared a single time. The rearrangement uses TRBV9 and TRBJ2-5; 10 nucleotides line up with TRBD2. The CDR3 length is 13 residues. Germline CDR1 SGDLS, CDR2 YYNGEE. With V trimmed by 4 bases and J by 5 bases, 2 bases remained unmatched. The chain's CDR3 is CASSRTSGETQYF. DNA of the CDR3: TGTGCCAGCAGCCGGACTAGCGGTGAGACCCAGTACTTC.

This chain joins TRBV12-3 or TRBV12-4 and TRBJ2-3; 10 nucleotides match TRBD2. The V and J ends lost 6 bases and 7 bases, in that order; junction bases with no gene match: 10. The CDR3 loop spans 15 amino acids. CDR3 bases: TGTGCCAGCAGCCAGGCTAGCGGGGGAAGAAATACGCAGTATTTT. The encoded protein is CASSQASGGRNTQYF.

V is TRBV7-9 and J is TRBJ1-3, with TRBD1 as a possible D gene (5 bases). The germline V and J ends were trimmed by 5 bases and 1 base, with 15 bases remaining between them. Germline-derived CDR1 and CDR2 are SEHNR and FQNEAQ (reference sequence). This CDR3 spans 16 amino acids. CDR3 nucleotide sequence: TGTGCCAGCAGCCTTCCGGGACGAACTTCTGGAAACACCATATATTTT. It is translated as CASSLPGRTSGNTIYF.

This sequence joins TRBV5-1 and TRBJ1-1; TRBD1 might be the D (6 bases). This CDR3 comprises 14 residues. CDR1 is SGHRS and CDR2 is YFSETQ in the germline V gene. V shed 7 bases and J shed 4 bases, with 17 bases lying between them. This chain's CDR3 is CASWGGVGRTEAFF. CDR3 nucleotides: TGCGCCAGCTGGGGGGGCGTCGGGCGCACTGAAGCTTTCTTT.

This clonotype has just a few counts. The chain has TRBV10-3 and TRBJ1-1; TRBD1 matches 7 bases. V lost 0 bases and J lost 1; bases outside the gene matches: 2. CDR3 length: 15 residues. The germline V gene has CDR1 ENHRY and CDR2 SYGVKD. The CDR3 region is CAISESTGKNTEAFF. The CDR3 nucleotides are TGTGCCATCAGTGAGTCGACAGGGAAGAACACTGAAGCTTTCTTT.

This clonotype has more than one count but fewer than ten. The rearrangement joins TRBV6-1 to TRBJ1-1; TRBD1 matches 7 bases. The CDR3 covers 12 residues. With V trimmed by 1 base and J by 10 bases, 3 bases remained unmatched. Germline lookup yields CDR1 MNHNS and CDR2 SASEGT. The CDR3 DNA sequence: TGTGCCAGCAGTGAAGGGCAGGGGGGAGCTTTCTTT. Protein product: CASSEGQGGAFF.

The chain recombines TRBV20-1 with TRBJ2-1; tentative D call: TRBD2 (6 bases). The V end was cut by 3 bases, the J end by 14 bases, with 14 bases between. This CDR3 has 11 amino acids. The germline V gene encodes CDR1 DFQATT and CDR2 SNEGSKA (reference sequence). The CDR3 nucleotides are TGCAGTGCTAGGCGGGAAAGGTGGGAGTTCTTC. It yields the protein CSARRERWEFF.

This chain links TRBV7-2 with TRBJ2-1; TRBD2 aligns across 8 bases. The CDR3 is 15 amino acids. Germline V gene lookup returns CDR1 SGHTA and CDR2 FQGNSA. V lost 5 bases and J lost 10; bases outside the gene matches: 13. CDR3 in DNA: TGTGCCAGCAGCCCCAGCAGGGGCCGGGGGGGGGAGCAGTTCTTC. It is translated as CASSPSRGRGGEQFF.

This clonotype has more than one count but fewer than ten. This chain connects TRBV6-1 to TRBJ2-5; the D call may be TRBD1 or TRBD2 (6 bases each). Germline lookup yields CDR1 MNHNS and CDR2 SASEGT. The CDR3 is 13 amino acids. V shed 3 bases and J shed 5 bases, with 10 bases lying between them. CDR3 loop: CASSDLGGETQYF. The CDR3 DNA reads TGTGCCAGCAGTGACCTAGGGGGGGAGACCCAGTACTTC.

Within the sample, this clonotype is medium-sized. V is TRBV19 and J is TRBJ1-5; 11 bases fit TRBD1. The germline V gene encodes CDR1 LNHDA and CDR2 SQIVND (reference sequence). J gave up 5 bases and V 3 bases, and 3 bases lay outside the gene matches. The CDR3 spans 15 residues. DNA of the CDR3: TGTGCCAGTAGTATGCCGGGACAGGGGGATCAGCCCCAGCATTTT. Amino acid sequence: CASSMPGQGDQPQHF.

This clonotype has a handful of counts. This rearrangement joins TRBV7-7 to TRBJ2-5; TRBD1 matches 7 bases. Germline V gene lookup returns CDR1 SSHAT and CDR2 FNYEAQ (reference sequence). The V gene end was trimmed by 3 bases and the J gene end by 0 bases; junction bases not matched to a gene: 10. The CDR3 loop spans 17 amino acids. The CDR3 loop is CASSLSPGQGDQETQYF. For the CDR3, the DNA is TGTGCCAGCAGCTTGTCTCCGGGCCAGGGGGACCAAGAGACCCAGTACTTC. Complete variable domain (other parts from reference TRBV7-7 and TRBJ2-5): GAGVSQSPRYKVTKRGQDVTLRCDPISSHATLYWYQQALGQGPEFLTYFNYEAQPDKSGLPSDRFSAERPEGSISTLTIQRTEQRDSAMYRCASSLSPGQGDQETQYFGPGTRLLVL.

The V and J genes are TRBV7-6 and TRBJ2-5; perhaps D is TRBD1 or TRBD2 (5 bases each). Germline lookup yields CDR1 SGHVS and CDR2 FNYEAQ. CDR3 length equals 15 residues. The V end lost 5 bases, the J end lost 2 bases, and 15 bases lay between the germline ends. Written as DNA, the CDR3 is TGTGCCAGCAGCGTGTACCGGGGCCAACAAGAGACCCAGTACTTC. Protein product: CASSVYRGQQETQYF.

This clonotype is categorized as medium-sized. The chain carries TRBV27 and TRBJ1-2; no firm D call. The CDR3 contains 14 residues. Looked up from germline, CDR1 is MNHEY and CDR2 is SMNVEV (reference sequence). Trimming removed 5 bases from V and 4 bases from J, with 14 bases in between. The CDR3 DNA follows: TGTGCCAGCAGTCTTTCAAACCCGATCTATGGCTACACCTTC. Its protein product is CASSLSNPIYGYTF.

V gene TRBV7-9 combines with J gene TRBJ1-1; TRBD1 matches 7 bases. The CDR3 loop spans 15 amino acids. CDR1 is SEHNR, CDR2 FQNEAQ, per germline (reference sequence). V shed 3 bases, J shed 5 bases, and the junction held 9 bases outside the gene matches. CDR3 amino acids: CASSFQTGRDTEAFF. The CDR3 coding sequence is TGTGCCAGCAGCTTCCAGACAGGGCGGGATACTGAAGCTTTCTTT.

The chain is built from TRBV19 and TRBJ1-3; D not certain. Germline-derived CDR1 and CDR2 are LNHDA and SQIVND (reference sequence). Between the trimmed V and J ends, which lost 6 bases and 0 bases, there was a span of 12 bases. This CDR3 spans 15 amino acids. CDR3 sequence: CASRTQSYSGNTIYF. The CDR3 coding sequence is TGTGCCAGTAGGACCCAGAGTTACTCTGGAAACACCATATATTTT.

This clonotype was seen a handful of times. DNA for the CDR3: TGTGCCAGCAGTTTAGTAAGGGGAGGGAACACTGAAGCTTTCTTT. Amino acids: CASSLVRGGNTEAFF. This chain joins TRBV12-3 or TRBV12-4 and TRBJ1-1; D is perhaps TRBD1 (5 bases). Trimming removed 1 base at V and 1 base at J, with 10 bases between. The CDR3 extends over 15 amino acids.

The V and J genes are TRBV10-3 and TRBJ1-1; maybe TRBD1 (6 bases). Germline V CDR1 and CDR2: ENHRY, SYGVKD. Trimming left V 4 bases short and J 4 bases short, with 13 bases between. The CDR3 has 14 amino acids. The CDR3 is CAISVSTGTTEAFF. The CDR3 bases are TGTGCCATCAGTGTCTCTACAGGGACCACTGAAGCTTTCTTT.

V and J are TRBV28 and TRBJ1-2; weak D call: TRBD1 (5 bases). Trimming took 7 bases from V and 8 from J, leaving 20 bases between them. Germline CDR1 is MDHEN and CDR2 is SYDVKM. The CDR3 length is 14 residues. The CDR3 DNA sequence: TGTGCCAGCATTCAAAATGGGGCTGGAGAAGGCTACACCTTC. Protein: CASIQNGAGEGYTF.

The V gene is TRBV5-1, the J gene TRBJ1-1, with D uncertain. Germline CDR1 is SGHRS and CDR2 is YFSETQ. The length of the CDR3 is 13 residues. V lost 2 bases and J lost 2, with 7 bases in between. The CDR3 nucleotides read TGCGCCAGCAGCTTAGGTGGAAACACTGAAGCTTTCTTT. Translated: CASSLGGNTEAFF. Supplemented by reference TRBV5-1 and TRBJ1-1, the full variable domain reads KAGVTQTPRYLIKTRGQQVTLSCSPISGHRSVSWYQQTPGQGLQFLFEYFSETQRNKGNFPGRFSGRQFSNSRSEMNVSTLELGDSALYLCASSLGGNTEAFFGQGTRLTVV.

Only a few counts were recorded for this clonotype. The chain uses TRBV20-1 and TRBJ2-3; TRBD2 agrees at 8 bases. The V and J ends lost 0 bases and 4 bases, in that order; junction bases with no gene match: 15. This CDR3 contains 18 residues. Germline loops: CDR1 DFQATT, CDR2 SNEGSKA (reference sequence). The CDR3 sequence: CSARDRWGTRTSPDTQYF. CDR3 sequence (DNA): TGCAGTGCTAGAGATCGGTGGGGGACTAGGACTTCGCCAGATACGCAGTATTTT.

The CDR3 region is CASSTSGDSYEQYF. CDR3 sequence (DNA): TGTGCCAGCTCAACTAGCGGGGATTCCTACGAGCAGTACTTC. The V gene is TRBV18, the J gene TRBJ2-7, with 10 positions matching TRBD2. The germline CDR1 and CDR2 sequences are KGHSH and LQKENI. CDR3 length: 14 residues. Trimming at V came to 5 bases and at J to 1 base, leaving 2 bases not matched to a gene.